The rows below give T cell receptor beta chains drawn from one sample of a study of shared clonotypes between healthy human individuals. Generated by immunoSEQ multiplex PCR, the TCRdb table keeps only in-frame clones and is missing some. This sample has over 2 million clones, with approximately 94% found just once. Sequenced input: naive CD8+ T cells sorted from blood. These TCRs come from a man younger than 35 in good health. Both conserved end residues are part of each CDR3. A D gene is named only where the DNA matches it firmly. For some rows the clone size is stated as once, few or many, or as a class when expanded; others skip it.

CDR3 length	D gene	V gene	J gene	clone size	CDR3 protein	CDR3 DNA
14	NA	TRBV6-5	TRBJ2-1	NA	CASSYGRGGNEQFF	TGTGCCAGCAGTTACGGCAGGGGAGGGAATGAGCAGTTCTTC
10	NA	TRBV10-2	TRBJ2-2	once	CASRKGELFF	TGCGCCAGCAGGAAGGGGGAGCTGTTTTTT
14	NA	TRBV5-4	TRBJ1-1	NA	CASSYNGGITEAFF	TGTGCCAGCAGCTATAACGGTGGGATTACTGAAGCTTTCTTT
15	TRBD1	TRBV6-5	TRBJ2-1	NA	CASSYLTGVNGEQFF	TGTGCCAGCAGTTATCTGACAGGGGTCAACGGTGAGCAGTTCTTC
12	NA	TRBV11-2	TRBJ1-1	NA	CASSPMNTEAFF	TGTGCCAGCAGCCCCATGAACACTGAAGCTTTCTTT
11	NA	TRBV29-1	TRBJ1-2	NA	CSTLAGYGYTF	TGCAGCACGTTGGCAGGCTATGGCTACACCTTC
16	NA	TRBV15	TRBJ2-5	NA	CATSSTGSLPQETQYF	TGTGCCACCAGCTCCACCGGCTCTCTCCCCCAAGAGACCCAGTACTTC
11	NA	TRBV28	TRBJ2-3	NA	CASCVGTLCYF	TGTGCCAGTTGTGTCGGGACATTGTGCTATTTT
15	NA	TRBV4-3	TRBJ2-1	NA	CASSQDRAAYNEQFF	TGCGCCAGCAGCCAAGATAGGGCAGCTTACAATGAGCAGTTCTTC
15	NA	TRBV29-1	TRBJ1-3	NA	CSVGVEPLSGNTIYF	TGCAGCGTTGGTGTTGAGCCTCTCTCTGGAAACACCATATATTTT
15	NA	TRBV6-1	TRBJ2-2	NA	CASSEWVQETGELFF	TGTGCCAGCAGTGAATGGGTCCAGGAAACCGGGGAGCTGTTTTTT
13	NA	TRBV9	TRBJ2-2	once	CASSVGQSGELFF	TGTGCCAGCAGCGTAGGGCAGTCCGGGGAGCTGTTTTTT
14	NA	TRBV6-5	TRBJ2-7	NA	CASSPGGEAYEQYF	TGTGCCAGCAGTCCGGGCGGTGAGGCCTACGAGCAGTACTTC
14	NA	TRBV30	TRBJ1-6	NA	CAWTPSPYNSPLHF	TGTGCCTGGACCCCTTCGCCATATAATTCACCCCTCCACTTT
13	NA	TRBV7-6	TRBJ2-7	NA	CASSLSSLHEQYF	TGTGCCAGCAGCTTATCTAGTCTCCACGAGCAGTACTTC
17	NA	TRBV9	TRBJ2-2	NA	CASSAEPGPLNTGELFF	TGTGCCAGCAGCGCCGAACCGGGACCCCTCAATACCGGGGAGCTGTTTTTT